This TCR beta chain was captured by sequencing in a study of molecular identifiers for immune sequencing clone quantification. Study background: RNA from roughly 21,000 or 96,000 naive CD8 cells was split five ways in replicates, with four sequenced.

RNA fractions of 10%, 30% or 50% and about 17,000 to 1,000,000 sorted cells were the source of naive CD8 libraries. In regard to this clonotype: Its antigen is still unknown.

TCRdb reprocessed the PCR reads with MiXCR, giving one entry per CDR3 protein. The data contain tens of thousands of distinct CDR3 sequences, 15% to 20% of them seen just once; the ten biggest clones take up about 1.2%. Study-wide results and limits: Clones above 20 RNA copies contained over 99% of effector molecules and under 1% of naive molecules. Highly expanded clone sizes could be underestimated by identical TCR molecules sharing a barcode.

This clonotype originated in a human donor in good health. Some libraries in this study had Jurkat cell RNA spiked in. Sequenced input: naive CD8+ T cells from blood, with Jurkat cell RNA spiked in. Regarding subset: FACS-sorted CD8+CD4-CCR7+CD45RA+ naive T cells.

The CDR3 protein is CASSYSSGTAYEQYF. CDR3 bases: TGTGCCAGCAGTTACTCTAGTGGGACCGCCTACGAGCAGTACTTC. The J gene is TRBJ2-7, the V gene TRBV6-2 or TRBV6-3; tentatively, D is TRBD1 or TRBD2 (5 bases each). The V end was cut by 0 bases, the J end by 2 bases, with 11 bases between. CDR1 and CDR2 from the germline V gene are MNHEY and SVGEGT. The CDR3 is 15 residues long.